The 2 T cell receptor beta chains listed next were all sequenced from one sample in a study of blood T cell repertoires in COVID-19. Measured with immunoSEQ multiplex PCR; TCRdb has only the in-frame clones, and not every one. The sample has around 330,000 clones; 75% to 90% are singletons. Input material: PBMCs or T cells enriched from blood (not recorded which). These receptor sequences come from a man in his fifties or sixties who had recovered from COVID-19.

This sequence joins TRBV6-6 and TRBJ2-7; 9 nucleotides align to TRBD2. CDR3 length: 16 amino acids. CDR1 and CDR2 from the germline V gene are MNHNY and SVGAGI (reference sequence). V was clipped by 5 bases and J by 2 bases; unmatched bases: 10. CDR3 DNA sequence: TGTGCCAGCAGTGGCCGACTAGCGGACCCTCCCTACGAGCAGTACTTC. Its protein product is CASSGRLADPPYEQYF.

The V gene is TRBV2, the J gene TRBJ1-5, with TRBD1 identical over 11 bases. Germline V CDR1 and CDR2: SNHLY, FYNNEI. V shed 6 bases and J 0 bases; nucleotides not matched to a gene: 4. This CDR3 has 16 residues. CDR3 nucleotides: TGTGCCAGCAGGGGGACAGGGGGTATTAGCAATCAGCCCCAGCATTTT. Translated, it gives CASRGTGGISNQPQHF.